One sample yielded the 3 T cell receptor beta chains listed below, sequenced in a study of blood T cell repertoires in COVID-19. Repertoires were generated with immunoSEQ multiplex PCR, while TCRdb's copy carries only in-frame clones and drops some. Of 37,000 or so clones in the sample, approximately 80% were seen once. Sequencing used peripheral blood. These TCRs come from a man aged 55 to 70 with active COVID-19.

This CDR3 reads CAISESRTGADTQYF. The CDR3 coding sequence is TGTGCCATCAGTGAGTCGAGGACTGGGGCAGATACGCAGTATTTT. J is TRBJ2-3 and V is TRBV10-3, with a possible D match to TRBD2 (5 bases). The CDR3 loop spans 15 amino acids. Trimming pared 0 bases from V and 4 bases from J, leaving 11 bases between. The germline V gene encodes CDR1 ENHRY and CDR2 SYGVKD.

A single count supports this clone. This chain uses TRBV14 with TRBJ2-7, with D possibly being TRBD2 (6 bases). Between the trimmed V and J ends, which lost 5 bases and 8 bases, there was a span of 13 bases. The V gene's germline CDR1 is SGHDN and CDR2 FVKESK. The CDR3 is 12 residues long. The CDR3 bases are TGTGCCAGCAGCGCGGGGCTTAGCAAGCAGTACTTC. This encodes CASSAGLSKQYF.

The rearrangement uses TRBV29-1 and TRBJ1-2; possible D gene TRBD1, 6 bases. The CDR3 is 10 residues long. Germline V gives CDR1 SQVTM, CDR2 ANQGSEA. CDR3 nucleotides: TGCGGAACAAGCGGACAGGGCTACACCTTC. This translates into CGTSGQGYTF.